This is a list of T cell receptor beta chains from one sample in a study of monozygotic twins with inflammatory bowel disease. Reprocessing the 5' RACE reads, TCRdb reports a single entry for every CDR3 protein and omits DNA. The listing records some 160,000 distinct CDR3 sequences. Specimen: blood. All receptors come from a human donor with ulcerative colitis or Crohn's disease, or a healthy co-twin of an affected twin (not recorded which). Each CDR3 is given with its conserved first and last residue. Each record gives: CDR3 protein, V gene, J gene.

cdr3_aa: CASSLARLAGGGDIQYF
v_call: TRBV12-3/TRBV12-4
j_call: TRBJ2-4

cdr3_aa: CASSLSDRRYEQYF
v_call: TRBV12-3/TRBV12-4
j_call: TRBJ2-7

cdr3_aa: CASREDAIGEQYF
v_call: TRBV6-5
j_call: TRBJ2-7

cdr3_aa: CASSLGMLYTGELFF
v_call: TRBV5-1
j_call: TRBJ2-2

cdr3_aa: CASSEITPSGRAGLAKNIQYF
v_call: TRBV28
j_call: TRBJ2-4

cdr3_aa: CASSTLTGLVSSTDTQYF
v_call: TRBV27
j_call: TRBJ2-3

cdr3_aa: CSVGTDPRVEAFF
v_call: TRBV29-1
j_call: TRBJ1-1

cdr3_aa: CASSLNTGGNTEAFF
v_call: TRBV5-1
j_call: TRBJ1-1

cdr3_aa: CASSSISGQFF
v_call: TRBV7-2
j_call: TRBJ2-1

cdr3_aa: CASSLVDGPGNTIYF
v_call: TRBV5-4
j_call: TRBJ1-3

cdr3_aa: CSVLLATNTGELFF
v_call: TRBV29-1
j_call: TRBJ2-2

cdr3_aa: CASSLGQVPVGGELFF
v_call: TRBV9
j_call: TRBJ2-2

cdr3_aa: CNSPSDRNNQPQHF
v_call: TRBV10-1
j_call: TRBJ1-5

cdr3_aa: CASQVGQGNGYTF
v_call: TRBV10-2
j_call: TRBJ1-2

cdr3_aa: CASSPVTGGAGELFF
v_call: TRBV5-1
j_call: TRBJ2-2

cdr3_aa: CAWSVQMGDSPLHF
v_call: TRBV30
j_call: TRBJ1-6

cdr3_aa: CATKEGLANTGELFF
v_call: TRBV12-3/TRBV12-4
j_call: TRBJ2-2

cdr3_aa: CASSGRTNLITSYEQYF
v_call: TRBV7-9
j_call: TRBJ2-7

cdr3_aa: CATQGSRELFF
v_call: TRBV24-1
j_call: TRBJ2-2

cdr3_aa: CASSSKQGLSEKLFF
v_call: TRBV7-9
j_call: TRBJ1-4

cdr3_aa: CASSLVGQQETQYF
v_call: TRBV28
j_call: TRBJ2-5

cdr3_aa: CASSSSPGTGENIQYF
v_call: TRBV5-1
j_call: TRBJ2-4

cdr3_aa: CASSLNAGNYGYTF
v_call: TRBV7-2
j_call: TRBJ1-2

cdr3_aa: CASSKQGATYNSPLHF
v_call: TRBV27
j_call: TRBJ1-6

cdr3_aa: CASSPTTGQNTEAFF
v_call: TRBV4-2
j_call: TRBJ1-1

cdr3_aa: CASSLAGSQETQYF
v_call: TRBV7-9
j_call: TRBJ2-5

cdr3_aa: CAISPGGGETQYF
v_call: TRBV10-3
j_call: TRBJ2-5

cdr3_aa: CASSLEQNYEQYF
v_call: TRBV19
j_call: TRBJ2-7

cdr3_aa: CASSLDTFTSGRPEQYF
v_call: TRBV11-2
j_call: TRBJ2-7

cdr3_aa: CASSLSSLGRDTRNTEAFF
v_call: TRBV5-4
j_call: TRBJ1-1

cdr3_aa: CASSPERGGPETQYF
v_call: TRBV12-3/TRBV12-4
j_call: TRBJ2-5

cdr3_aa: CASSLEGAEAFF
v_call: TRBV12-3/TRBV12-4
j_call: TRBJ1-1

cdr3_aa: CASSDVLALTGELFF
v_call: TRBV2
j_call: TRBJ2-2

cdr3_aa: CASSLSRDYGYTF
v_call: TRBV12-3/TRBV12-4
j_call: TRBJ1-2

cdr3_aa: CASSPGLGQGHNSPLHF
v_call: TRBV6-1
j_call: TRBJ1-6

cdr3_aa: CSAPKIVFHGGTDTQYF
v_call: TRBV20-1
j_call: TRBJ2-3

cdr3_aa: CASSLGQTGTEQFF
v_call: TRBV5-1
j_call: TRBJ2-1

cdr3_aa: CASSYAGYEQYF
v_call: TRBV6-5
j_call: TRBJ2-7

cdr3_aa: CASSPQGTGGLRGYEQYF
v_call: TRBV5-6
j_call: TRBJ2-7